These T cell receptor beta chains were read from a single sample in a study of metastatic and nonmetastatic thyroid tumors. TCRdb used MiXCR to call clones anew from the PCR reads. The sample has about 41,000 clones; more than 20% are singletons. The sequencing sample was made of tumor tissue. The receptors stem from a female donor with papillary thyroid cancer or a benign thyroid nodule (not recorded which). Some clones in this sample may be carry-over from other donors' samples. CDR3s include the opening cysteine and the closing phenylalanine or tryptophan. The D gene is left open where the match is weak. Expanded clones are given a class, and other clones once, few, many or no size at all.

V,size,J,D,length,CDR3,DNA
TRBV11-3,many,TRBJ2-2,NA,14,CASKEASGTGELFF,TGTGCCAGCAAGGAGGCCTCGGGGACCGGGGAGCTGTTTTTT
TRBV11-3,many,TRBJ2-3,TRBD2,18,CASRPPSAASGSTDTQYF,TGTGCCAGCAGACCCCCTTCAGCCGCTAGCGGTTCCACAGATACGCAGTATTTT
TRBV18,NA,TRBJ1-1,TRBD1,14,CASSGQGAQTEAFF,TGTGCCAGCTCAGGACAGGGGGCGCAGACTGAAGCTTTCTTT
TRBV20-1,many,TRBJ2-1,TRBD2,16,CSARETSGRWVNEQFF,TGCAGTGCTAGAGAGACTAGCGGGAGGTGGGTCAATGAGCAGTTCTTC
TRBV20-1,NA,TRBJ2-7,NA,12,CSARLARAEQYF,TGCAGTGCTAGACTAGCGCGGGCCGAGCAGTACTTC
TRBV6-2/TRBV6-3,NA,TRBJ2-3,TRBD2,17,CASSKLLWAGESDTQYF,TGTGCCAGCAGCAAGCTATTATGGGCGGGAGAGTCAGATACGCAGTATTTT
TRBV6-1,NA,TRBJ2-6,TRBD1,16,CASSPTGIDGAKVLTF,TGTGCCAGCAGCCCGACAGGGATTGATGGGGCCAAAGTCCTGACTTTC
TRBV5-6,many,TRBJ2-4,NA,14,CASSERSLGNIQYF,TGTGCCAGCTCCGAGCGGAGCTTGGGAAACATTCAGTACTTC
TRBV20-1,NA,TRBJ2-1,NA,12,CSASGGQIEQFF,TGCAGTGCTAGCGGGGGACAAATTGAGCAGTTCTTC
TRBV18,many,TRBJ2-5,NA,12,CASSPPEETQYF,TGTGCCAGCTCACCACCTGAAGAGACCCAGTACTTC
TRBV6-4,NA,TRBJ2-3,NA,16,CASSDGNRGGSDTQYF,TGTGCCAGCAGTGACGGGAATAGAGGGGGATCAGATACGCAGTATTTT
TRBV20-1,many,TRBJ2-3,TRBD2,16,CSASGTSGRVRDTQYF,TGCAGTGCTAGCGGGACTAGTGGGAGGGTGAGAGATACGCAGTATTTT
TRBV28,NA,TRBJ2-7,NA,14,CASRREGGTYEQYF,TGTGCCAGCAGGCGAGAAGGGGGGACCTACGAGCAGTACTTC
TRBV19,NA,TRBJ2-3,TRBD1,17,CASSPTQGSTSTDTQYF,TGTGCCAGTAGTCCAACACAGGGGTCTACTAGCACAGATACGCAGTATTTT
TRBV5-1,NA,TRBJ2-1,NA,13,CASNRGVKNEQFF,TGCGCCAGCAATAGGGGGGTTAAAAATGAGCAGTTCTTC
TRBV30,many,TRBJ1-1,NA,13,CAWSGGGYTEAFF,TGTGCCTGGAGTGGGGGGGGGTACACTGAAGCTTTCTTT
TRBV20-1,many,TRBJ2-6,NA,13,CSAGQSGANVLTF,TGCAGTGCTGGACAGTCTGGGGCCAACGTCCTGACTTTC
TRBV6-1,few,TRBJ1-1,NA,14,CASRRERDRTEAFF,TGTGCCAGCAGAAGGGAGAGGGATCGGACTGAAGCTTTCTTT
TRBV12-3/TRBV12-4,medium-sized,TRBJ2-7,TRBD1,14,CASSFGQGSNEQYF,TGTGCCAGCAGTTTCGGACAGGGGAGCAACGAGCAGTACTTC
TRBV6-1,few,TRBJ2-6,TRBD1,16,CASSPTGIDGANVLTF,TGTGCCAGCAGCCCGACAGGGATTGATGGGGCCAACGTCCTGACTTTC
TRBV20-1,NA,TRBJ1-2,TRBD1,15,CSALGQAAEGYGYTF,TGCAGTGCCCTCGGACAGGCCGCGGAGGGCTATGGCTACACCTTC
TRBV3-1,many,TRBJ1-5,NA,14,CASSQGRLNQPQHF,TGTGCCAGCAGCCAAGGCAGATTAAATCAGCCCCAGCATTTT
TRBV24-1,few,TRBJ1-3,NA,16,CATSDAVRVSGNTIYF,TGTGCCACCAGTGACGCCGTGCGCGTCTCTGGAAACACAATATATTTT
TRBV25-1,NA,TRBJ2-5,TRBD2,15,CASSESTSGQETQYF,TGTGCCAGCAGTGAATCTACTAGCGGACAAGAGACCCAGTACTTC
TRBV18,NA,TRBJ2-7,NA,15,CASSPQGSRSYEQYF,TGTGCCAGCTCACCCCAGGGCTCCAGGTCCTACGAGCAGTACTTC
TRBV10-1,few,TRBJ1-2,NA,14,CASSERRGEDGYTF,TGCGCCAGCAGTGAGCGGAGGGGCGAAGATGGCTACACCTTC
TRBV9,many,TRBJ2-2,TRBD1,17,CASIPLRTGENTGELFF,TGTGCCAGCATACCACTTAGGACAGGGGAGAACACCGGAGAGCTGTTTTTT
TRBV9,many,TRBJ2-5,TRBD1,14,CASNLGWGQETQYF,TGTGCCAGCAACCTAGGGTGGGGACAGGAGACCCAGTACTTC
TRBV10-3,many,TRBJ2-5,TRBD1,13,CAIWTGGRETQYF,TGTGCCATTTGGACAGGGGGCAGGGAGACCCAGTACTTC
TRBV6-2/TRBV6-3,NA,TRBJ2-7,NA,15,CASSYSQLRGGEQYF,TGTGCCAGCAGTTACTCCCAGCTGCGGGGAGGCGAGCAGTACTTC
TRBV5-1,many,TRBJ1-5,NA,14,CASSLAGSNQPQHF,TGCGCCAGCAGCTTAGCCGGGAGCAATCAGCCCCAGCATTTT
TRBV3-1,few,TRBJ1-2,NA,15,CASSQGTQGHYGYTF,TGTGCCAGCAGCCAAGGGACCCAGGGGCACTATGGCTACACCTTC
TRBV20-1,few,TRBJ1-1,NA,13,CSAPGTAGTEAFF,TGCAGTGCTCCCGGGACGGCCGGCACTGAAGCTTTCTTT
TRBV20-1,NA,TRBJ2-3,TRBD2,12,CSARGGSDTQYF,TGCAGTGCCCGGGGGGGGTCAGATACGCAGTATTTT
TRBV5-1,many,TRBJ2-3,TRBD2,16,CASSLAVAGLTDTQYF,TGCGCCAGCAGCTTGGCCGTAGCGGGGCTCACAGATACGCAGTATTTT
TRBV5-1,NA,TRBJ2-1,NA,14,CASSLGSLGVGKFF,TGCGCCAGCAGCTTGGGAAGTCTCGGGGTGGGAAAGTTCTTC
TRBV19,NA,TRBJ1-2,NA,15,CASSIDFRGVCGYTF,TGTGCCAGTAGTATAGATTTTAGGGGAGTTTGTGGCTACACCTTC
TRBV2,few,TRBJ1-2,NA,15,CASSTTWDRGCGYTF,TGTGCCAGCAGCACTACATGGGATAGAGGTTGCGGCTACACCTTC
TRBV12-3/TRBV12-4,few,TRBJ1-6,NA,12,CASSFSSSPLHF,TGTGCCAGCAGTTTTAGCAGTTCACCCCTCCACTTT
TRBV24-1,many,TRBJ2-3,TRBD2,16,CATAGTSGGITDTQYF,TGTGCCACCGCCGGGACTAGCGGGGGTATCACAGATACGCAGTATTTT
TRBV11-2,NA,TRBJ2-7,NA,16,CASSLVGGAVIYEQYF,TGTGCCAGCAGCTTAGTAGGGGGGGCCGTGATCTACGAGCAGTACTTC
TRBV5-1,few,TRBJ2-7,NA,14,CASSLAYNSYEQYF,TGCGCCAGCAGCTTGGCCTACAACTCCTACGAGCAGTACTTC